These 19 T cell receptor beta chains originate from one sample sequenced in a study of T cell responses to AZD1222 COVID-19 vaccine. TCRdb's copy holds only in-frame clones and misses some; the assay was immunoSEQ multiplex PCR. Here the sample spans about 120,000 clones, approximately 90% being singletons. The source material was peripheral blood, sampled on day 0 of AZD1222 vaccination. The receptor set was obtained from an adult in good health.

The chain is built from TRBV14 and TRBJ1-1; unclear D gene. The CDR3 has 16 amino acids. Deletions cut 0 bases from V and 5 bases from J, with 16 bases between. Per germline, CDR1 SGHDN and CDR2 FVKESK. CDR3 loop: CASSQDLPRIGTEAFF. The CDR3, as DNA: TGTGCCAGCAGCCAAGATCTACCCCGCATTGGTACTGAAGCTTTCTTT.

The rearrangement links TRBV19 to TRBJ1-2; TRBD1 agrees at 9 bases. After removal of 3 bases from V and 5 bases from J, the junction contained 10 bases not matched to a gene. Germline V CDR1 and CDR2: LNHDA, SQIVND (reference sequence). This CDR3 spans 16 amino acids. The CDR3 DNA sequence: TGTGCCAGTAGTATGTCCCCGGGACAGGGAGGATATGGCTACACCTTC. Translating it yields CASSMSPGQGGYGYTF.

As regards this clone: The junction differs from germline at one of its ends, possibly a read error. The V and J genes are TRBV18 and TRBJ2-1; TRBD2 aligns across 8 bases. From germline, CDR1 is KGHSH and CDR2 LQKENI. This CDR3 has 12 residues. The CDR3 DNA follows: TGTGCCAGCTCACCGGACAGCGGGGGTGACCTCTTC. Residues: CASSPDSGGDLF.

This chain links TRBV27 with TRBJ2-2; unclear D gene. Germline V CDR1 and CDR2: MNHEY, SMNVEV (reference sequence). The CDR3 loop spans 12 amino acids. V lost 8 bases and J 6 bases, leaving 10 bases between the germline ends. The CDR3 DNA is TGTGCCAGCCAAACTCCCCCCGGGGAGCTGTTTTTT. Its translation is CASQTPPGELFF.

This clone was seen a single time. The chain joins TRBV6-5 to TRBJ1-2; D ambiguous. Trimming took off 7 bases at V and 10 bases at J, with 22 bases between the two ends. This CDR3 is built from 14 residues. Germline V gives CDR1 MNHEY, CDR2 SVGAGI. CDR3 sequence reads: CASTPPVGDGVYTF. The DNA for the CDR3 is TGTGCCAGCACTCCCCCAGTGGGCGACGGTGTCTACACCTTC.

The chain's CDR3 is CASSFTSSGNTIYF. CDR3 nucleotide sequence: TGTGCCAGCAGTTTCACCTCCTCTGGAAACACCATATATTTT. This chain connects TRBV6-6 to TRBJ1-3; no clear D. The germline CDR1 and CDR2 sequences are MNHNY and SVGAGI (reference sequence). With 4 bases removed from V and 0 bases from J, the gap between germline ends came to 7 bases. The CDR3 contains 14 residues.

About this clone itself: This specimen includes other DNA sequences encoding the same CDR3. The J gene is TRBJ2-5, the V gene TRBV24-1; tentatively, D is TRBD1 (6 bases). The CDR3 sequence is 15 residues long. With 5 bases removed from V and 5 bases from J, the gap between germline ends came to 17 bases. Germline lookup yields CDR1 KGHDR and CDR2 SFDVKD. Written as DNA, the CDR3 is TGTGCCACCAGTGTTAGGGGGAACGGGGAGGAGACCCAGTACTTC. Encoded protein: CATSVRGNGEETQYF.

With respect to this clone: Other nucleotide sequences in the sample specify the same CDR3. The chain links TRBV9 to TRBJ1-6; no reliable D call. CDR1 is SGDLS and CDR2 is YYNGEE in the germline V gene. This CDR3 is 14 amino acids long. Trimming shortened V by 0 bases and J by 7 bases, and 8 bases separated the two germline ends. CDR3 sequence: CASSVGGSNSPLHF. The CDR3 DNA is TGTGCCAGCAGCGTAGGAGGGTCCAATTCACCCCTCCACTTT.

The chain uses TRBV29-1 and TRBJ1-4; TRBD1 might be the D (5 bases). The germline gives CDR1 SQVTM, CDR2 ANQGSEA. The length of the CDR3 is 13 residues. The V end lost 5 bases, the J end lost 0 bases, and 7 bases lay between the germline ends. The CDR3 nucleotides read TGCAGCGTTCTGACAGCAACTAATGAAAAACTGTTTTTT. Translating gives CSVLTATNEKLFF.

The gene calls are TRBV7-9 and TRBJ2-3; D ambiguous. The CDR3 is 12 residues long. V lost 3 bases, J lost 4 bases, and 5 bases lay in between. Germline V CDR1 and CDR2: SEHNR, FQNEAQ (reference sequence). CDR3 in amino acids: CASSFDSDTQYF. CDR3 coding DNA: TGTGCCAGCAGCTTCGACTCAGATACGCAGTATTTT. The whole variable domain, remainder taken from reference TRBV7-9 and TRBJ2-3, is DTGVSQNPRHKITKRGQNVTFRCDPISEHNRLYWYRQTLGQGPEFLTYFQNEAQLEKSRLLSDRFSAERPKGSFSTLEIQRTEQGDSAMYLCASSFDSDTQYFGPGTRLTVL.

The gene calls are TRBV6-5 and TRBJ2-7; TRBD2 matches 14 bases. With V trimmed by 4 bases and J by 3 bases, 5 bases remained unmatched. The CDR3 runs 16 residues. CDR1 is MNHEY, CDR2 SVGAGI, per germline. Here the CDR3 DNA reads TGTGCCAGCAGTTCCGCCGGGACTAGCGGGAGCTACGAGCAGTACTTC. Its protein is CASSSAGTSGSYEQYF.

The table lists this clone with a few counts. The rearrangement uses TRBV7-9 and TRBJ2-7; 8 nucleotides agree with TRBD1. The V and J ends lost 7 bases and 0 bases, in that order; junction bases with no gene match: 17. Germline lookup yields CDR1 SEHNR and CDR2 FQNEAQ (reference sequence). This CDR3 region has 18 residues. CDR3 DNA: TGTGCCAGCAACAAAGCCGACAGGGGCCCCTGGAGCTCCTACGAGCAGTACTTC. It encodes CASNKADRGPWSSYEQYF.

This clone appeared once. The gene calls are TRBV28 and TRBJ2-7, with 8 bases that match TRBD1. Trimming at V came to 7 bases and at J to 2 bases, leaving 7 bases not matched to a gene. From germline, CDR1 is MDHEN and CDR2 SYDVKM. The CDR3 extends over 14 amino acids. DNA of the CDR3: TGTGCCAGCACCTTACCGGGACAGGCCTACGAGCAGTACTTC. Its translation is CASTLPGQAYEQYF.

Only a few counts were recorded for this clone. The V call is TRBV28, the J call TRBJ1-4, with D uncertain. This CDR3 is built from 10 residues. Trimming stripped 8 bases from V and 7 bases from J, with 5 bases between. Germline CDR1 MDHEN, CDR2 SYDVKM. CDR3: CASGGEKLFF. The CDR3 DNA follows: TGTGCCAGCGGTGGTGAAAAACTGTTTTTT.

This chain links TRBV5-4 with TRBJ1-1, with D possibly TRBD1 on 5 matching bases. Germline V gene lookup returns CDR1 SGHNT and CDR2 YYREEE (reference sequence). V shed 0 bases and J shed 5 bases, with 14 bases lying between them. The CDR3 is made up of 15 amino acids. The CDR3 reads CASSLAGLTGTEAFF. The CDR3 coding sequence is TGTGCCAGCAGCTTGGCAGGGTTGACGGGGACTGAAGCTTTCTTT.

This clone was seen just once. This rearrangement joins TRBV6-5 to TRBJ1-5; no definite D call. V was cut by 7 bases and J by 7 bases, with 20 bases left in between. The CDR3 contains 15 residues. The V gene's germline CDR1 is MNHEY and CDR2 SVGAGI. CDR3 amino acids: CASIRAGDGSQPQHF. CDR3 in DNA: TGTGCCAGCATCCGGGCGGGAGACGGATCACAGCCCCAGCATTTT.

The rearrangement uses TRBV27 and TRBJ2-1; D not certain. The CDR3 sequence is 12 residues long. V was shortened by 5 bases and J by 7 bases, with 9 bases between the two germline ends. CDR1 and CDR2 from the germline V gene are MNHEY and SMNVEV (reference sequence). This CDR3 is CASSRPSNEQFF. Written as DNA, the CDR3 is TGTGCCAGCAGTCGCCCTAGTAATGAGCAGTTCTTC.

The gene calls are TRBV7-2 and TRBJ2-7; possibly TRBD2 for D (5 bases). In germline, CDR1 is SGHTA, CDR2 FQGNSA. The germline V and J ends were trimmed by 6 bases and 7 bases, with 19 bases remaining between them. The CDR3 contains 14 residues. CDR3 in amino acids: CASRGLGWTEEQYF. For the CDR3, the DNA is TGTGCCAGCAGAGGTCTCGGCTGGACTGAAGAGCAGTACTTC.

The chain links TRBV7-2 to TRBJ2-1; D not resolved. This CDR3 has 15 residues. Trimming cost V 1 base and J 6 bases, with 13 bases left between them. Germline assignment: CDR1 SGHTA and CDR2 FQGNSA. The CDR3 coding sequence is TGTGCCAGCAGCTTAGATTTCGGCCCTTTCAATGAGCAGTTCTTC. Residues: CASSLDFGPFNEQFF.